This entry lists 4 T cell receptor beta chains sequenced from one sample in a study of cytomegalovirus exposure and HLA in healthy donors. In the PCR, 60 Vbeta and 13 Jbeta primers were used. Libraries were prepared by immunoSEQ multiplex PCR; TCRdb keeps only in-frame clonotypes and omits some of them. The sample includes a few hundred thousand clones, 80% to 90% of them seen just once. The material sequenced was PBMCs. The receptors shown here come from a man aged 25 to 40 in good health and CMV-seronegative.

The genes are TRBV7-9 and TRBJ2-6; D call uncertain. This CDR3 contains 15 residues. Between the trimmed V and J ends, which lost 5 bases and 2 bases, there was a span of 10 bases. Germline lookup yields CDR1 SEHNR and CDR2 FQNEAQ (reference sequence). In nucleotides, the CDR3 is TGTGCCAGCAGCCCGACCCGGGCTGGGGCCAACGTCCTGACTTTC. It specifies CASSPTRAGANVLTF. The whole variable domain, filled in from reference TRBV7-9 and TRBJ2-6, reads DTGVSQNPRHKITKRGQNVTFRCDPISEHNRLYWYRQTLGQGPEFLTYFQNEAQLEKSRLLSDRFSAERPKGSFSTLEIQRTEQGDSAMYLCASSPTRAGANVLTFGAGSRLTVL.

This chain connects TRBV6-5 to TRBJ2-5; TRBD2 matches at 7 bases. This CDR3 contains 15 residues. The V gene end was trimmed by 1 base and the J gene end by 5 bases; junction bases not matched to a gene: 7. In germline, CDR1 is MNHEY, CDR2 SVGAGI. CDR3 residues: CASSYYHGREETQYF. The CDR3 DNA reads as TGTGCCAGCAGTTACTACCATGGGCGGGAGGAGACCCAGTACTTC.

This CDR3 reads CASRPHRGLTDTQYF. CDR3 coding DNA: TGTGCCAGCAGACCACACAGGGGTTTAACAGATACGCAGTATTTT. V and J are TRBV6-6 and TRBJ2-3; 7 positions agree with TRBD1. The CDR3 is 15 residues long. The germline gives CDR1 MNHNY, CDR2 SVGAGI (reference sequence). Trimming at V came to 6 bases and at J to 3 bases, leaving 9 bases not matched to a gene.

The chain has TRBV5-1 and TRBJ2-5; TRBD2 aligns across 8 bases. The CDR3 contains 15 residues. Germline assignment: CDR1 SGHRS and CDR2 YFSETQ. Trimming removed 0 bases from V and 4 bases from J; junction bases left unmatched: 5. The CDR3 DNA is TGCGCCAGCAGCTTGGCGGGACTAGAAAGAGAGACCCAGTACTTC. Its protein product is CASSLAGLERETQYF.